One sample yielded the 15 T cell receptor beta chains listed below, sequenced in a study of blood T cell repertoires in COVID-19. TCRdb's table, derived via immunoSEQ multiplex PCR, lists solely in-frame clones and lacks some. The sample has around 480,000 clones; 75% to 90% are singletons. The sample taken for sequencing was PBMCs or T cells enriched from blood (not recorded which). Source of these receptors: a woman aged 18-29 years who had recovered from COVID-19.

The rearrangement links TRBV5-4 to TRBJ2-7; 9 bases match TRBD2. Germline lookup yields CDR1 SGHNT and CDR2 YYREEE (reference sequence). The ends lost 3 bases at V and 2 bases at J; junction bases unmatched: 6. This CDR3 contains 15 residues. CDR3 protein: CASSSLSGGTYEQYF. CDR3 nucleotides: TGTGCCAGCAGCTCTCTTAGCGGGGGCACCTACGAGCAGTACTTC.

The rearrangement uses TRBV5-1 and TRBJ2-3; 7 nucleotides line up with TRBD2. The trim removed 4 bases at V and 5 bases at J, leaving 4 bases unmatched. Germline assignment: CDR1 SGHRS and CDR2 YFSETQ. There are 13 residues in the CDR3. The DNA of the CDR3 is TGCGCCAGCAGCGGGGGGGAAAGAGATACGCAGTATTTT. It codes for CASSGGERDTQYF.

This clone was found once. The genes are TRBV2 and TRBJ2-5; 11 positions match TRBD1. The trim removed 6 bases at V and 4 bases at J, leaving 7 bases unmatched. Germline-derived CDR1 and CDR2 are SNHLY and FYNNEI. The CDR3 totals 15 residues. The chain's CDR3 is CASSPFGTGGETQYF. CDR3 DNA sequence: TGTGCCAGCAGCCCTTTTGGGACAGGGGGAGAGACCCAGTACTTC.

Here the CDR3 reads CATLNSGGTYEQYF. The CDR3 DNA sequence: TGTGCCACCCTTAATAGCGGGGGAACCTACGAGCAGTACTTC. The V call is TRBV6-6, the J call TRBJ2-7; 9 bases are shared with TRBD2. Germline assignment: CDR1 MNHNY and CDR2 SVGAGI (reference sequence). CDR3 size: 14 residues. Trimming cost V 10 bases and J 2 bases; bases outside gene matches: 9.

This chain connects TRBV3-1 (or the pseudogene TRBV3-2) to TRBJ2-7; 7 nucleotides align to TRBD2. Germline trimming cut 6 bases from V and 2 bases from J; bases unmatched to any gene: 13. CDR1 LGHDT and CDR2 YNNKEL come from the germline V gene (reference sequence). This CDR3 region has 16 residues. The CDR3 loop is CASSRSGGTSPYEQYF. The CDR3 DNA reads TGTGCCAGCAGTCGGTCCGGGGGGACCTCGCCCTACGAGCAGTACTTC.

This chain connects TRBV30 to TRBJ2-7; 7 positions agree with TRBD1. Germline V lookup: CDR1 GTSNPN, CDR2 SVGIG (reference sequence). The CDR3 runs 12 residues. Losses at the gene ends were 6 bases for V and 5 bases for J; bases not matched to a gene: 7. This CDR3 reads CACRDSSDEQYF. The CDR3 DNA follows: TGTGCCTGCCGGGACAGTAGCGACGAGCAGTACTTC.

This rearrangement joins TRBV27 to TRBJ1-5; 10 nucleotides match TRBD1. This CDR3 spans 15 amino acids. Germline V lookup: CDR1 MNHEY, CDR2 SMNVEV (reference sequence). V shed 2 bases and J 5 bases; nucleotides not matched to a gene: 3. For the CDR3, the DNA is TGTGCCAGCAGTTTAACCGGGACAGGGGATCAGCCCCAGCATTTT. It is translated as CASSLTGTGDQPQHF.

This clone was found once. V and J are TRBV10-2 and TRBJ2-7; 10 bases are shared with TRBD2. The CDR3 consists of 16 residues. Per the germline V gene, CDR1 is WSHSY and CDR2 is SAAADI. The V segment lost 0 bases and the J segment 2 bases; nucleotides outside the gene matches: 4. In DNA form, the CDR3 reads TGCGCCAGCAGTGAGTCAATAGCGGGGGGCCCCTACGAGCAGTACTTC. It is translated as CASSESIAGGPYEQYF.

The chain is built from TRBV19 and TRBJ1-6, with D unclear. From germline, CDR1 is LNHDA and CDR2 SQIVND (reference sequence). V was trimmed by 7 bases and J by 8 bases, leaving 18 bases between them. CDR3 length equals 15 residues. CDR3 residues: CASTYTGGNDSPLHF. DNA of the CDR3: TGTGCCAGTACTTACACGGGAGGGAACGATTCACCCCTCCACTTT.

The chain joins TRBV2 to TRBJ1-5; possibly TRBD1 for D (6 bases). In germline, CDR1 is SNHLY, CDR2 FYNNEI. CDR3 size: 13 residues. V lost 9 bases, J lost 4 bases, and 13 bases lay in between. CDR3 nucleotides: TGTGCCAGTCAACAGGGCGAGAATCAGCCCCAGCATTTT. It translates to CASQQGENQPQHF.

The chain combines TRBV9 with TRBJ2-5; tentative D call: TRBD2 (5 bases). Germline V gene data show CDR1 as SGDLS and CDR2 as YYNGEE. V lost 0 bases and J 1 base, leaving 7 bases between the germline ends. The CDR3 totals 14 residues. CDR3 nucleotide sequence: TGTGCCAGCAGCGTAGATGGACTCCAAGAGACCCAGTACTTC. Its translation is CASSVDGLQETQYF.

The V call is TRBV28, the J call TRBJ2-1; 9 nucleotides agree with TRBD1. The junction had 8 bases not matched to a gene; V was cut back by 3 bases and J by 5 bases. Germline V lookup: CDR1 MDHEN, CDR2 SYDVKM. The CDR3 consists of 16 residues. The CDR3 DNA reads TGTGCCAGCAGTTTGGGGGGGACAGGGATCGACAATGAGCAGTTCTTC. It specifies CASSLGGTGIDNEQFF. The variable domain in full, with the rest retrieved from reference TRBV28 and TRBJ2-1, is DVKVTQSSRYLVKRTGEKVFLECVQDMDHENMFWYRQDPGLGLRLIYFSYDVKMKEKGDIPEGYSVSREKKERFSLILESASTNQTSMYLCASSLGGTGIDNEQFFGPGTRLTVL.

This clone has a handful of counts. The J gene is TRBJ1-6, the V gene TRBV19, with 9 bases fitting TRBD1. The CDR3 runs 15 residues. With V trimmed by 5 bases and J by 7 bases, 6 bases remained unmatched. Looked up from germline, CDR1 is LNHDA and CDR2 is SQIVND (reference sequence). The CDR3 sequence is CASSLSGTGNSPLHF. CDR3 nucleotides: TGTGCCAGTAGTCTCTCCGGGACAGGGAATTCACCCCTCCACTTT. The whole variable domain, filled in from reference TRBV19 and TRBJ1-6, reads DGGITQSPKYLFRKEGQNVTLSCEQNLNHDAMYWYRQDPGQGLRLIYYSQIVNDFQKGDIAEGYSVSREKKESFPLTVTSAQKNPTAFYLCASSLSGTGNSPLHFGNGTRLTVT.

J is TRBJ2-1 and V is TRBV19; 14 nucleotides line up with TRBD2. V dropped 5 bases and J dropped 6; count of bases not matched to a gene: 3. The CDR3 covers 15 residues. CDR1 LNHDA and CDR2 SQIVND come from the germline V gene (reference sequence). The CDR3 DNA sequence: TGTGCCAGTAGTCCCGGGACTAGCGGGGGCAATGAGCAGTTCTTC. Protein sequence: CASSPGTSGGNEQFF.

On this clone itself: This CDR3 is also generated by other DNA sequences in the sample. This sequence joins TRBV18 and TRBJ1-5, with D unresolved. V was cut by 1 base and J by 4 bases, with 5 bases left in between. Germline V gives CDR1 KGHSH, CDR2 LQKENI. The CDR3 loop spans 13 amino acids. The CDR3, as DNA: TGTGCCAGCTCACCACAAGCGAATCAGCCCCAGCATTTT. It encodes CASSPQANQPQHF. Full variable domain (remainder filled in from reference TRBV18 and TRBJ1-5): NAGVMQNPRHLVRRRGQEARLRCSPMKGHSHVYWYRQLPEEGLKFMVYLQKENIIDESGMPKERFSAEFPKEGPSILRIQQVVRGDSAAYFCASSPQANQPQHFGDGTRLSIL.